Below, 16 T cell receptor beta chains from the same sample are listed, as sequenced in a study of early T cells in non-severe SARS-CoV-2 infection. One entry per CDR3 protein results from TCRdb running MiXCR on the 5' RACE reads. In the table there are about 68,000 distinct CDR3 sequences, more than 9% of which are singletons. The sample taken for sequencing was whole blood. The source is an adult who was a healthcare worker with PCR-confirmed SARS-CoV-2 infection or an uninfected control (not recorded which).

The rearrangement links TRBV10-3 to TRBJ1-2, with D unresolved. CDR1 and CDR2 from the germline V gene are ENHRY and SYGVKD. This CDR3 region has 16 residues. Trimming pared 7 bases from V and 3 bases from J, leaving 21 bases between. The DNA for the CDR3 is TGTGCCATCAACTCGGGCCCGGGAGCTGGGGACTATGGCTACACCTTC. Its translation is CAINSGPGAGDYGYTF.

This clonotype occurred a few times. The rearrangement uses TRBV12-3 or TRBV12-4 and TRBJ1-1; D possibly corresponds to TRBD1 (5 bases). Deletions cut 6 bases from V and 1 base from J, with 12 bases between. There are 14 residues in the CDR3. CDR3 in DNA: TGTGCCAGCAGCACAGTCGGGGGGAACACTGAAGCTTTCTTT. This encodes CASSTVGGNTEAFF.

This clonotype was detected only a few times. The chain uses TRBV7-2 and TRBJ1-1, with unresolved D. Germline V gives CDR1 SGHTA, CDR2 FQGNSA. This CDR3 is 13 amino acids long. V was pared by 5 bases and J by 8 bases, with 15 bases between. The CDR3 DNA follows: TGTGCCAGCAGCCTACGGTTGAGGGCCGAAGCTTTCTTT. Translated: CASSLRLRAEAFF.

This clonotype was recorded a few times. The CDR3 nucleotides read TGTGCCAGCAGCTCCAGACCCATGAACACTGAAGCTTTCTTT. It is translated as CASSSRPMNTEAFF. This sequence joins TRBV3-1 and TRBJ1-1; D remains unclear. Germline CDR1 is LGHDT and CDR2 is YNNKEL (reference sequence). V lost 5 bases, J lost 0 bases, and 10 bases lay in between. This CDR3 has 14 amino acids.

This clonotype came up a few times. This chain joins TRBV11-2 and TRBJ2-7; 15 bases match TRBD2. V lost 0 bases, J lost 2 bases, and 5 bases stayed unmatched. Germline V gives CDR1 SGHAT, CDR2 FQNNGV. The CDR3 covers 18 residues. The CDR3 nucleotides read TGTGCCAGCAGCTTAGATGGGACTAGCGGGGGGTTCCCCTACGAGCAGTACTTC. It codes for CASSLDGTSGGFPYEQYF.

This clonotype has a handful of counts. V gene TRBV24-1 combines with J gene TRBJ2-5, with 9 bases matching TRBD1. This CDR3 spans 15 amino acids. The V segment lost 2 bases and the J segment 5 bases; nucleotides outside the gene matches: 5. Germline CDR1 reads KGHDR; CDR2 reads SFDVKD. The CDR3 coding sequence is TGTGCCACCAGTGATTCCGGGACAGGGATGGAGACCCAGTACTTC. Translating gives CATSDSGTGMETQYF.

This clonotype has a count of ten or more. The chain carries TRBV7-2 and TRBJ2-2; D gene unclear. The CDR3 length is 15 residues. Germline assignment: CDR1 SGHTA and CDR2 FQGNSA. Trimming left V 0 bases short and J 4 bases short, with 9 bases between. CDR3 amino acids: CASSLAVSPTGELFF. DNA of the CDR3: TGTGCCAGCAGCTTAGCCGTGAGTCCCACCGGGGAGCTGTTTTTT.

The V call is TRBV20-1, the J call TRBJ2-1, with TRBD2 identical over 8 bases. Losses at the gene ends were 5 bases for V and 4 bases for J; bases not matched to a gene: 10. Germline CDR1 and CDR2: DFQATT and SNEGSKA (reference sequence). The CDR3 consists of 15 residues. The CDR3 DNA reads as TGCAGTGCTCCGCCCGGGGGGGTCGGTTACAATGAGCAGTTCTTC. Protein product: CSAPPGGVGYNEQFF.

This clonotype was detected ten times or more. This rearrangement joins TRBV6-1 to TRBJ2-1, with TRBD2 identical over 9 bases. V was clipped by 3 bases and J by 4 bases; unmatched bases: 4. This CDR3 is 15 amino acids long. CDR1 MNHNS and CDR2 SASEGT come from the germline V gene. As DNA, the CDR3 is TGTGCCAGCAGTGATGAAGCGGGGGGATACAATGAGCAGTTCTTC. Translating gives CASSDEAGGYNEQFF.

The genes are TRBV9 and TRBJ2-1; the D call may be TRBD1 or TRBD2 (6 bases each). Trimming removed 3 bases at V and 8 bases at J, with 18 bases between. Germline V gene lookup returns CDR1 SGDLS and CDR2 YYNGEE. The CDR3 extends over 15 amino acids. CDR3 region: CASSAVGGPGDEQFF. The CDR3 DNA is TGTGCCAGCAGCGCTGTAGGGGGGCCGGGCGATGAGCAGTTCTTC.

There are a few counts of this clonotype. V gene TRBV18 combines with J gene TRBJ1-5, with D possibly matching TRBD1 (5 bases). The CDR3 runs 18 residues. The germline V gene encodes CDR1 KGHSH and CDR2 LQKENI. The V end was cut by 6 bases, the J end by 2 bases, with 23 bases between. CDR3 sequence: CASSATGRKGPRNQPQHF. CDR3 DNA sequence: TGTGCCAGCTCGGCCACCGGGAGGAAGGGGCCACGCAATCAGCCCCAGCATTTT.

In this sample, this clonotype turned up a few times. The chain couples TRBV2 to TRBJ2-7; D is ambiguous. This CDR3 has 14 amino acids. Germline V CDR1 and CDR2: SNHLY, FYNNEI. The V and J ends lost 4 bases and 2 bases respectively, with 12 bases between them. In DNA form, the CDR3 reads TGTGCCAGCAGTGTAATGGATCGGGCCTACGAGCAGTACTTC. Translating gives CASSVMDRAYEQYF.

V is TRBV6-5 and J is TRBJ2-2; 10 bases fit TRBD2. The CDR3 sequence is 15 residues long. After removal of 5 bases from V and 5 bases from J, the junction contained 5 bases not matched to a gene. Germline CDR1 MNHEY, CDR2 SVGAGI. Here the CDR3 reads CASSPGTSETGELFF. The DNA of the CDR3 is TGTGCCAGCAGTCCCGGGACTAGCGAAACCGGGGAGCTGTTTTTT.

This clonotype was counted between two and nine times. The rearrangement links TRBV9 to TRBJ2-2; 10 nucleotides agree with TRBD1. J lost 4 bases, V lost 4 bases, and 4 bases had no gene match. Per the germline V gene, CDR1 is SGDLS and CDR2 is YYNGEE. The CDR3 has 15 residues. CDR3 residues: CASSPRTGGTGELFF. In DNA, the CDR3 is TGTGCCAGCAGCCCCAGGACAGGGGGCACCGGGGAGCTGTTTTTT.

The table lists this clonotype with a few counts. CDR3 DNA: TGCGCCAGCAGGGGGAGTGCTCAGGACAATGAGCAGTTCTTC. This gives the protein CASRGSAQDNEQFF. The chain uses TRBV5-1 and TRBJ2-1, with D possibly matching TRBD2 (5 bases). Germline V lookup: CDR1 SGHRS, CDR2 YFSETQ. V lost 5 bases and J 5 bases, leaving 14 bases between the germline ends. The CDR3 is 14 amino acids.

This clonotype was recorded many times. The rearrangement links TRBV7-2 to TRBJ1-3, with D hard to call. This CDR3 is built from 15 residues. Trimming cost V 4 bases and J 1 base, with 11 bases left between them. Per the germline V gene, CDR1 is SGHTA and CDR2 is FQGNSA. The CDR3 protein is CASSSSLSSGNTIYF. CDR3 nucleotide sequence: TGTGCCAGCAGCTCGAGCCTTAGTTCTGGAAACACCATATATTTT.